This T cell receptor (beta chain) was recovered during a study of T cells after yellow fever vaccination. Findings of the study overall: Post-booster repertoires again held most primary-vaccination clones (about 95% CD4, roughly 89% CD8).

This CDR3 comprises 13 residues. V trimming: 3 bases; J trimming: 4 bases; junction bases outside the gene matches: 3. The germline V gene has CDR1 SGHRS and CDR2 YFSETQ. In this sample, this clonotype turned up many times. Its antigen is not known. TCRdb reprocessed the 5' RACE reads with MiXCR, giving one entry per CDR3 protein. The data contain some 250,000 distinct CDR3 sequences, over 3% of them singletons. The starting material was PBMCs, obtained 15 days after the yellow fever booster vaccination. The rearrangement links TRBV5-1 to TRBJ1-1; 7 positions match TRBD1. The clonotype originates from a man younger than 35 who received the YFV17D yellow fever vaccine. CDR3 coding DNA: TGCGCCAGCAGCTCTACAGGGGTCACTGAAGCTTTCTTT. This encodes CASSSTGVTEAFF.